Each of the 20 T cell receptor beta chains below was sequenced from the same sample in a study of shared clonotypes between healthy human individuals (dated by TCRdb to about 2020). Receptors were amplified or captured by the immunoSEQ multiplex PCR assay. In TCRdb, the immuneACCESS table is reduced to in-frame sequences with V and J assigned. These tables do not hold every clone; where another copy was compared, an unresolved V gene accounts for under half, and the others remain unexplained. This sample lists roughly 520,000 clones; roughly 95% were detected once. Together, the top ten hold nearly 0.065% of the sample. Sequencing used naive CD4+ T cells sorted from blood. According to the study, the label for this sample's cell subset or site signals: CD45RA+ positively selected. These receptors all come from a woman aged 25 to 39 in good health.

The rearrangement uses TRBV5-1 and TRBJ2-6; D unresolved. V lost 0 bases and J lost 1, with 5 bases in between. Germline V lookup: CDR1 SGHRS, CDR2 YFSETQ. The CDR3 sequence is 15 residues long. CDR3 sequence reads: CASSLAESGANVLTF. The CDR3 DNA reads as TGCGCCAGCAGCTTGGCCGAGTCTGGGGCCAACGTCCTGACTTTC.

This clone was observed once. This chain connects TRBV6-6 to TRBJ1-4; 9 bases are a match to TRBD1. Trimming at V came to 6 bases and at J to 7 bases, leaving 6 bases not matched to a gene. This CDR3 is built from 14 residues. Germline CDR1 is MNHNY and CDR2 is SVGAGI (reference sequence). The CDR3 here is CASSSGQGSEKLFF. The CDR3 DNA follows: TGTGCCAGCAGCTCCGGACAGGGGAGTGAAAAACTGTTTTTT.

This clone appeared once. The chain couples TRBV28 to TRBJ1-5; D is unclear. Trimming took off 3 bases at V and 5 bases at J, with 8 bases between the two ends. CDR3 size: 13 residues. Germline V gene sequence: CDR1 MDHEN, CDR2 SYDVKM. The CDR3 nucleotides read TGTGCCAGCAGTTTCCGAGGGTATCAGCCCCAGCATTTT. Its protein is CASSFRGYQPQHF.

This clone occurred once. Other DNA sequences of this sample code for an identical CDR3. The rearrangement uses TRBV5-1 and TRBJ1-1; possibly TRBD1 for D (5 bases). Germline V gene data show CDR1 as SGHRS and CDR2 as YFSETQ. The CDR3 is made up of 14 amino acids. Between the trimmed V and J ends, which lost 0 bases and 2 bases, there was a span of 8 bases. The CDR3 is CASSLGGPNTEAFF. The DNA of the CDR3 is TGCGCCAGCAGCTTGGGGGGCCCAAACACTGAAGCTTTCTTT. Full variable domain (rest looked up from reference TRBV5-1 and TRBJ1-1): KAGVTQTPRYLIKTRGQQVTLSCSPISGHRSVSWYQQTPGQGLQFLFEYFSETQRNKGNFPGRFSGRQFSNSRSEMNVSTLELGDSALYLCASSLGGPNTEAFFGQGTRLTVV.

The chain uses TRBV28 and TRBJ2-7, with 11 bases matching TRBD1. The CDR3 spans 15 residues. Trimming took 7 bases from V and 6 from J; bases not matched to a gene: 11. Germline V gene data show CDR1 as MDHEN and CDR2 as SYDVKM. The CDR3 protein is CASNHVRDRGGEQYF. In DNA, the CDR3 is TGTGCCAGCAACCACGTCCGGGACAGGGGGGGCGAGCAGTACTTC.

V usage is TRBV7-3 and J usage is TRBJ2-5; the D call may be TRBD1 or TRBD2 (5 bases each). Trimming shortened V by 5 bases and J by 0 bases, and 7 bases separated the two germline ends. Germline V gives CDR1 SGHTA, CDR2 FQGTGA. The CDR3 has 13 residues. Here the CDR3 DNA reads TGTGCCAGCAGCCGGGGACACCAAGAGACCCAGTACTTC. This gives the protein CASSRGHQETQYF.

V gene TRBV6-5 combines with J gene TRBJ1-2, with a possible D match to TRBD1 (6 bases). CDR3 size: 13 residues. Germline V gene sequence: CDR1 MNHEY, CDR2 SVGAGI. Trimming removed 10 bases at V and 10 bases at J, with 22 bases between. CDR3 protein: CATGPGQPATYTF. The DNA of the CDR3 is TGTGCCACTGGACCCGGACAGCCGGCTACCTACACCTTC.

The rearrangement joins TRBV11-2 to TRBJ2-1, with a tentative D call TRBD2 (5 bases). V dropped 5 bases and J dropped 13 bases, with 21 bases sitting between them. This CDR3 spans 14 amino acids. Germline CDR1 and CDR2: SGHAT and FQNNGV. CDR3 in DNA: TGTGCCAGCAGCCCAAATGGACTTCGGTCTGAACAGTTCTTC. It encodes CASSPNGLRSEQFF.

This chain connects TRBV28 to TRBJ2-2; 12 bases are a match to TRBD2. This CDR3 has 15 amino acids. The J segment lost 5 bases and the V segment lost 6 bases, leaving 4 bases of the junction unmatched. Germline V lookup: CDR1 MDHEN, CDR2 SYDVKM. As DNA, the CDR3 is TGTGCCAGCAGCCAGGGGACTAGCGGGACCGGGGAGCTGTTTTTT. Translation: CASSQGTSGTGELFF.

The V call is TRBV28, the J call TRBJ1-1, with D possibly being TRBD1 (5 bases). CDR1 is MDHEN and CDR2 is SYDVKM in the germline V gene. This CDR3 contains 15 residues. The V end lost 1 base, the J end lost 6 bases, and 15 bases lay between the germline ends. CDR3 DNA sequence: TGTGCCAGCAGTTTATTTTCGGGGGTAATCCCTGAAGCTTTCTTT. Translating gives CASSLFSGVIPEAFF.

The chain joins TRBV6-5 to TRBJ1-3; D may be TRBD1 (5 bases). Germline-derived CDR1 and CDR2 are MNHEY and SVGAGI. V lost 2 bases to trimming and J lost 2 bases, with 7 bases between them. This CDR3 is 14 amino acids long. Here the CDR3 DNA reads TGTGCCAGCAGTTACGGGGGGACTGGAAACACCATATATTTT. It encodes CASSYGGTGNTIYF.

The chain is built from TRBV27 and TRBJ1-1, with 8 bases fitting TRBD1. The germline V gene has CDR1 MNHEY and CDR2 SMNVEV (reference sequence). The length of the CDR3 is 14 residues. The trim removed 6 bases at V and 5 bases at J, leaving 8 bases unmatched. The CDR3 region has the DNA TGTGCCAGCAGGTTGACAGGGGTTAAGACTGAAGCTTTCTTT. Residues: CASRLTGVKTEAFF.

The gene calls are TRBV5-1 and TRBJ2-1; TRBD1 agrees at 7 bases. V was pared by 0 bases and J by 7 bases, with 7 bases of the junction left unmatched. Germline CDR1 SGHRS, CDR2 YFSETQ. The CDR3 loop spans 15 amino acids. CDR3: CASSLDRGVGNEQFF. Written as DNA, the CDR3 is TGCGCCAGCAGCTTGGACAGGGGAGTGGGAAATGAGCAGTTCTTC.

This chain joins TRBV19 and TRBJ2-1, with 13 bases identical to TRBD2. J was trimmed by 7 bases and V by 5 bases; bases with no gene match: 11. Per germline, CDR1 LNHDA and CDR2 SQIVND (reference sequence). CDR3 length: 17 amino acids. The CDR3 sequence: CASSPDTLAGGGNEQFF. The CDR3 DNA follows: TGTGCCAGTAGTCCTGACACACTAGCGGGAGGGGGGAATGAGCAGTTCTTC.

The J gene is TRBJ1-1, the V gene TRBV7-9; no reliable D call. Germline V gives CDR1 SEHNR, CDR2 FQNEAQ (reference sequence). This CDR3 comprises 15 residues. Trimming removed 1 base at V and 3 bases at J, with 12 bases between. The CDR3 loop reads CASSLEVLSYTEAFF. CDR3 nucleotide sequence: TGTGCCAGCAGCTTAGAAGTTCTATCATACACTGAAGCTTTCTTT.

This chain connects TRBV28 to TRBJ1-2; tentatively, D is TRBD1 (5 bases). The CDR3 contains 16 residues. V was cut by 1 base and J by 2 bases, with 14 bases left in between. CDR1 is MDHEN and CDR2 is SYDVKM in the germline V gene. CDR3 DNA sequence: TGTGCCAGCAGTTTATACTCCCTGGGGCAGAACTATGGCTACACCTTC. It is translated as CASSLYSLGQNYGYTF.

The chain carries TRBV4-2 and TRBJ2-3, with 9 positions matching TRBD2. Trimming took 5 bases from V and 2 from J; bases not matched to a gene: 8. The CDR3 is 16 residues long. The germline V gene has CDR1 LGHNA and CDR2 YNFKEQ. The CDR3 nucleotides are TGTGCCAGCAGCGTAGATCTAGCGGGGACCACAGATACGCAGTATTTT. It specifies CASSVDLAGTTDTQYF.

As DNA, the CDR3 is TGCGCCAGCAATTTGGCGACTAGCGTACAAGAGACCCAGTACTTC. This translates into CASNLATSVQETQYF. The chain uses TRBV5-1 and TRBJ2-5; 8 bases fit TRBD2. Per the germline V gene, CDR1 is SGHRS and CDR2 is YFSETQ. Trimming cost V 6 bases and J 2 bases; bases outside gene matches: 9. CDR3 length: 15 amino acids.

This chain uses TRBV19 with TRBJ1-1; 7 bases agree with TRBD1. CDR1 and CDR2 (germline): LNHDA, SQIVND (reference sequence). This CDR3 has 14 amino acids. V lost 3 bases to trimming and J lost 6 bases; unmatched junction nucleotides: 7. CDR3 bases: TGTGCCAGTAGTATCCAGGGGGGCTTTTCTGAAGCTTTCTTT. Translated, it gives CASSIQGGFSEAFF.

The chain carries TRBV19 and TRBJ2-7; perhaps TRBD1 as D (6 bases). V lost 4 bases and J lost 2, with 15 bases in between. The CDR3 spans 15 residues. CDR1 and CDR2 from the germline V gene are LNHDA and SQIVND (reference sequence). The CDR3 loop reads CASSKNRADPYEQYF. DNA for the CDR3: TGTGCCAGTAGTAAAAACAGGGCGGACCCCTACGAGCAGTACTTC.